This T cell receptor beta chain appears in the sequencing data of a study of beta chain features in type 1 diabetes. Stem cell-like memory, regulatory, central memory and naive CD4+ cells were sorted via CD45RO/CCR7/CD25/CD127/CD95/CD27. V shed 5 bases and J 5 bases; nucleotides not matched to a gene: 6. The CDR3 extends over 14 amino acids. In germline, CDR1 is SGHTA, CDR2 FQGTGA. Sequenced material consisted of expressed TCRB transcripts (all of the isolated RNA was reverse transcribed). Assay used: immunoSEQ multiplex PCR; TCRdb lists only in-frame clones, some missing. Among tens of thousands of clones listed, under 35% were seen once. This clone was counted only a few times.

The sequence was collected from a woman under 30 in good health. The sequenced sample consisted of stem cell memory CD4+ T cells from blood. The chain combines TRBV7-3 with TRBJ2-1; 7 bases map to TRBD1. This CDR3 is CASSQTGPDNEQFF. The CDR3 DNA is TGTGCCAGCAGCCAGACAGGGCCAGACAATGAGCAGTTCTTC.